This TCR beta chain is from a study of Graves' ophthalmopathy and Graves' hyperthyroidism. Points from the study as a whole: Clonotypes were expanded in thyroid at above 0.001 frequency, and most also appeared in blood.

Stable hyperthyroidism meant no ophthalmopathy within 18 months of follow-up. Roughly 10 ml of fresh blood yielded the PBMCs by density gradient. With regard to this clonotype: The antigen is undetermined.

Transcripts of RNA were the source for amplifying TCR beta CDR3 regions. Following a first-round RT-PCR that used HTBI primers, a second-round multiplex PCR was carried out. Using its own MiXCR run on the multiplex PCR reads, TCRdb lists one record per CDR3 protein. The table shows 35,000 to 50,000 distinct CDR3 sequences, with approximately 50% occurring only once. This CDR3 spans 14 amino acids. CDR1 is ENHRY, CDR2 SYGVKD, per germline. V lost 6 bases and J lost 7, with 13 bases in between. This chain links TRBV10-3 with TRBJ1-6; D gene ambiguous. Specimen: peripheral blood. The sequence came from an adult woman with stable Graves' hyperthyroidism. In nucleotides, the CDR3 is TGTGCCATCAGGCACGGGGATTCGAATTCACCCCTCCACTTT. It is translated as CAIRHGDSNSPLHF.